This entry lists 2 T cell receptor beta chains sequenced from one sample in a study of T cell repertoires in cytomegalovirus infection. MiXCR was run by TCRdb on the reads, yielding one entry per CDR3 protein. The sample gives 650,000 to 900,000 distinct CDR3 sequences, about 29% of which show up once; around 13% is in the top ten. Their target antigens are unknown. This specimen consisted of cultured CD8+ T cells from PBMCs, obtained from culture after CMV antigen stimulation. These receptors originate from a human donor in good health (CMV status not recorded). Some clones in this sample may be carry-over from other donors' samples.

In this sample, this clonotype turned up once. The J gene is TRBJ1-2, the V gene TRBV29-1; the match to TRBD1 covers 8 bases. This CDR3 comprises 12 residues. Germline CDR1 SQVTM, CDR2 ANQGSEA. Trimming took 7 bases from V and 6 from J; bases not matched to a gene: 7. Written as DNA, the CDR3 is TGCAGCGCCGAGGAGGACAGGGATGGCTACACCTTC. The encoded protein is CSAEEDRDGYTF. Drawing the rest from reference TRBV29-1 and TRBJ1-2, the complete variable domain is SAVISQKPSRDICQRGTSLTIQCQVDSQVTMMFWYRQQPGQSLTLIATANQGSEATYESGFVIDKFPISRPNLTFSTLTVSNMSPEDSSIYLCSAEEDRDGYTFGSGTRLTVV.

This clonotype was found a few times. The rearrangement links TRBV27 to TRBJ2-1; a possible D gene is TRBD2 (5 bases). This CDR3 is built from 14 residues. Germline lookup yields CDR1 MNHEY and CDR2 SMNVEV (reference sequence). Trimming stripped 2 bases from V and 7 bases from J, with 12 bases between. CDR3 region: CASSLISPGNEQFF. As DNA, the CDR3 is TGTGCCAGCAGTTTAATATCCCCGGGGAATGAGCAGTTCTTC.